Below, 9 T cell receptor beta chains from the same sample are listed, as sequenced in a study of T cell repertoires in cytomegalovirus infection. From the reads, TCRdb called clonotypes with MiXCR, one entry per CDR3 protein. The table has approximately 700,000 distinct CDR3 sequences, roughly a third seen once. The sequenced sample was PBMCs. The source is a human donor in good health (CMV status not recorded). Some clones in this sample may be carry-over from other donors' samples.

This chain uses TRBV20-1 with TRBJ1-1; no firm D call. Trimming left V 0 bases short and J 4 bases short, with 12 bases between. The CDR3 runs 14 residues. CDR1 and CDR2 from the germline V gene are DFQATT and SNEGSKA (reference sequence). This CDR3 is CSARDRKGATEAFF. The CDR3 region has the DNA TGCAGTGCTAGAGATCGTAAGGGAGCCACTGAAGCTTTCTTT.

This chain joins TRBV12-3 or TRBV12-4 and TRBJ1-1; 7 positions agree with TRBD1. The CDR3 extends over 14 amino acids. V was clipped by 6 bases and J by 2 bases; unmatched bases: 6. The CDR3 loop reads CASSTGQINTEAFF. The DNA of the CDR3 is TGTGCCAGCAGCACGGGACAGATAAACACTGAAGCTTTCTTT.

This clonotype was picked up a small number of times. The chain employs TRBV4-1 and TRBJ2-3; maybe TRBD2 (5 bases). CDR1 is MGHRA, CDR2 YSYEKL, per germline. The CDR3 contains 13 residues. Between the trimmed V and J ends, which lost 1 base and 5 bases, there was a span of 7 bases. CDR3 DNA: TGCGCCAGCAGCCAAGGGCGGGTAGATACGCAGTATTTT. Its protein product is CASSQGRVDTQYF.

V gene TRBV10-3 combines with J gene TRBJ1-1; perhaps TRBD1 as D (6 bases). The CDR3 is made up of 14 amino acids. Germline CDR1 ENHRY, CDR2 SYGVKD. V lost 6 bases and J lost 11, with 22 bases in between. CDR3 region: CAISTNRDPAAAFF. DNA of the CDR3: TGTGCCATCAGCACGAACAGGGATCCGGCGGCCGCTTTCTTT.

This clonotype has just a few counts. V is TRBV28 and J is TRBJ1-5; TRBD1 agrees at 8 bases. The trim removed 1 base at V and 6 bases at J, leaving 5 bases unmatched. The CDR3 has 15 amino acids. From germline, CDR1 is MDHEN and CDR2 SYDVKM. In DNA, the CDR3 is TGTGCCAGCAGTTTATTGGACAGGGTTGGTCAGCCCCAGCATTTT. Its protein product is CASSLLDRVGQPQHF.

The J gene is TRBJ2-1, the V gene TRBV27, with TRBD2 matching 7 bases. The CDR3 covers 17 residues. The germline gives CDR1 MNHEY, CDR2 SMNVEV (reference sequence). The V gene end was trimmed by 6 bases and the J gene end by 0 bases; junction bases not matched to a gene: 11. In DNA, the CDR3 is TGTGCCAGCAGCCCTTCCCAGCGGGGCCTCTCCTACAATGAGCAGTTCTTC. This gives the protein CASSPSQRGLSYNEQFF.

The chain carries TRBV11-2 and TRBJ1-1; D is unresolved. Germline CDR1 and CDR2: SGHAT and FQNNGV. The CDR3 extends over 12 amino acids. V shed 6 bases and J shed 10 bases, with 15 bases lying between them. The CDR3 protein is CASSQQREGAFF. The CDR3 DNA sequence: TGTGCCAGCAGTCAACAGAGGGAAGGAGCTTTCTTT. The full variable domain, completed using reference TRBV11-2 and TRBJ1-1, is EAGVAQSPRYKIIEKRQSVAFWCNPISGHATLYWYQQILGQGPKLLIQFQNNGVVDDSQLPKDRFSAERLKGVDSTLKIQPAKLEDSAVYLCASSQQREGAFFGQGTRLTVV.

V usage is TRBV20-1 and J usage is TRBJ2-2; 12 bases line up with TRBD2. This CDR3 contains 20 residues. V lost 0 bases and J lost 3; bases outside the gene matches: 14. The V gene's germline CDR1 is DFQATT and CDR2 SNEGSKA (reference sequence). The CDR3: CSARDNGLAGGPLYTGELFF. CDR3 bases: TGCAGTGCTAGAGATAATGGGCTAGCGGGGGGGCCACTTTACACCGGGGAGCTGTTTTTT.

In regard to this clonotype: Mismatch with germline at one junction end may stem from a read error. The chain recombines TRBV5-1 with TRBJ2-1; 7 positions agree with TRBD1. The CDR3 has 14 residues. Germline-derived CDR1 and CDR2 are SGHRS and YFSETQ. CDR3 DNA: TGCGCCAGCAGCGAAGGGGGCAGCTACAATGATCAGTTCTTC. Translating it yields CASSEGGSYNDQFF.